This T cell receptor beta chain was sequenced during a study of T cell responses to AZD1222 COVID-19 vaccine. Study-level findings and limits: Donors were largely white British and mainly female; clonal diversity was possibly underestimated. The span of vaccine-associated CD4 TCRs extended across spike, with dominance at 160-218 and 743-854. Just a handful of AZD1222 recipients were seropositive at baseline.

V was trimmed by 1 base and J by 2 bases, leaving 15 bases between them. Germline CDR1 and CDR2: SGHVS and FQNEAQ. The CDR3 has 17 residues. TCRdb's copy holds only in-frame clones and misses some; the assay was immunoSEQ multiplex PCR. The table has more than 70,000 clones, 87% seen once; the top ten hold around 1.2%. On this clone: The antigen is undetermined.

The chain links TRBV7-8 to TRBJ2-1; D not certain. The receptor was isolated from an adult who received the AZD1222 COVID-19 vaccine. The material sequenced was peripheral blood, taken 28 days after the second AZD1222 dose. CDR3 protein: CASSLVRTALTYNEQFF. CDR3 nucleotides: TGTGCCAGCAGCTTAGTTCGGACGGCTCTTACCTACAATGAGCAGTTCTTC.